Reported below is one T cell receptor (beta chain). The antigen remains undetermined. The sample is drawn from a study of T cells expressing NK-cell markers. Across the study: Repertoires of TCR beta were obtained from T cells sorted as CD3+CD56+NKG2C+, CD3+CD56+NKG2C- and CD3+CD56-NKG2C+. The authors sequenced eight donors, of whom seven were HCMV-seropositive and one was seronegative. Overall study results and limits: Also leading the CD3+CD56-NKG2C+ fraction in several donors were these clonotypes.

TCR beta cDNA was made by 5'RACE template switching with UMIs. Using the 5' RACE reads, TCRdb records one entry per CDR3 protein without DNA. The sample table includes under 200,000 distinct CDR3 sequences. This sequence originates from a woman between 18 and 70 years old in good health. The sample taken for sequencing was blood T cells: a sorted CD56 or NKG2C T cell subset, CD4+ or CD8+ T cells, or bulk PBMC T cells (not recorded which).

This CDR3 reads CATSVGQGADTQYF. The J gene is TRBJ2-3, the V gene TRBV24-1; TCRdb outputs TRBD1, but without DNA this stays unchecked. This CDR3 contains 14 residues. Germline-derived CDR1 and CDR2 are KGHDR and SFDVKD.